Sequencing of this TCR beta chain was carried out in a study of a mutant IDH1 vaccine in newly diagnosed glioma. Study background: Averaging 40.4 years of age, treated patients were approximately 60% male and about 38% female. The earlier regimen, radiotherapy, temozolomide, or both, was most often both.

The CDR3 sequence is 15 residues long. Germline loops: CDR1 SGHRS, CDR2 YFSETQ. V dropped 2 bases and J dropped 6; count of bases not matched to a gene: 6. Turning to this clone: Antigen: not known.

TCRdb's copy holds only in-frame clones and misses some; the assay was immunoSEQ multiplex PCR. The table has about 54,000 clones, approximately 78% seen once. Time point indicated: baseline, week 1 (first vaccination visit). Regarding treatment: pre-vaccination baseline after standard-of-care therapy. Each donor presented with a new WHO grade 3 or 4 astrocytoma that tested IDH1-mutant and showed ATRX loss. General study findings and limits: Among all patients, vaccine-induced immune responses occurred in roughly 93%.

The gene calls are TRBV5-1 and TRBJ1-5, with 9 bases identical to TRBD1. The sample here was PBMCs, taken from a glioma patient treated with radiotherapy, temozolomide or both. This clonotype originated in a man aged 18 to 30 with glioma. The CDR3 nucleotides read TGCGCCAGCAGCTTAGGGACAGGGTTATCTCAGCCCCAGCATTTT. Its translation is CASSLGTGLSQPQHF. Combining the CDR3 with reference TRBV5-1 and TRBJ1-5 gives the whole variable domain KAGVTQTPRYLIKTRGQQVTLSCSPISGHRSVSWYQQTPGQGLQFLFEYFSETQRNKGNFPGRFSGRQFSNSRSEMNVSTLELGDSALYLCASSLGTGLSQPQHFGDGTRLSIL.